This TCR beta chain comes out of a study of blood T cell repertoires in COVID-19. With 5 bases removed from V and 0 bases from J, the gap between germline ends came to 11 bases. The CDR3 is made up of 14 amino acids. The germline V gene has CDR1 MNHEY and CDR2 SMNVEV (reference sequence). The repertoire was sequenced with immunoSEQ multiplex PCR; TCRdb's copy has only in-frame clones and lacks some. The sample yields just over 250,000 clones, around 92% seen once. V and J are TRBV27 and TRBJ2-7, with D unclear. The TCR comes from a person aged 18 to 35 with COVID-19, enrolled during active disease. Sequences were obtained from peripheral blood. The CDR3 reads CASSIKLSSYEQYF. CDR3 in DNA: TGTGCCAGCAGTATCAAGCTTAGCTCCTACGAGCAGTACTTC.